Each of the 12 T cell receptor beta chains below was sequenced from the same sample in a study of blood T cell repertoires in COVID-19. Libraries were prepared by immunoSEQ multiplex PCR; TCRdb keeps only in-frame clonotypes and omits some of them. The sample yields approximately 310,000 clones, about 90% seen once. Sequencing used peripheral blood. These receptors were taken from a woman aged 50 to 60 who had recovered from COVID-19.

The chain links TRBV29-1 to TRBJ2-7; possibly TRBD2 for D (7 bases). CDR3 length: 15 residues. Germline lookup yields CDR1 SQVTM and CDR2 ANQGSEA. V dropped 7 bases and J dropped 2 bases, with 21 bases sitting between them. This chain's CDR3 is CSARALKGGTYEQYF. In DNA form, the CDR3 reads TGCAGCGCCCGGGCCCTCAAGGGGGGGACCTACGAGCAGTACTTC.

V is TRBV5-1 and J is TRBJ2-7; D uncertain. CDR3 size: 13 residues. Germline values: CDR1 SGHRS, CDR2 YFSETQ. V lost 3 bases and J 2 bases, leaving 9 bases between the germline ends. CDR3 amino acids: CASSSSEAYEQYF. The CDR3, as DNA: TGCGCCAGCAGCTCCTCCGAGGCCTACGAGCAGTACTTC.

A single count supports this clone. CDR3 sequence reads: CATQLAPSEYDTQYF. The CDR3, as DNA: TGTGCCACCCAACTGGCCCCTAGCGAGTACGATACGCAGTATTTT. The chain links TRBV2 to TRBJ2-3; tentatively, D is TRBD2 (6 bases). The CDR3 extends over 15 amino acids. Trimming took off 10 bases at V and 6 bases at J, with 23 bases between the two ends. Germline CDR1 and CDR2: SNHLY and FYNNEI.

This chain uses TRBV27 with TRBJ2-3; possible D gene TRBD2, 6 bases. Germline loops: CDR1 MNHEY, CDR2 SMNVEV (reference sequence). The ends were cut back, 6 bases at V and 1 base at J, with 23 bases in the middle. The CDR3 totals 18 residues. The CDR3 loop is CASSPRSGGTLGTDTQYF. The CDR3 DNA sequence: TGTGCCAGCAGCCCGAGGTCCGGAGGGACCTTGGGCACAGATACGCAGTATTTT.

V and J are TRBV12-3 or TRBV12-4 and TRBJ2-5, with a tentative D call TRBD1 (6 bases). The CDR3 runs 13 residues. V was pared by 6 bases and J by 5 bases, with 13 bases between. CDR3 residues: CASSKRGSETQYF. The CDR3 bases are TGTGCCAGCAGCAAGAGGGGGTCGGAGACCCAGTACTTC.

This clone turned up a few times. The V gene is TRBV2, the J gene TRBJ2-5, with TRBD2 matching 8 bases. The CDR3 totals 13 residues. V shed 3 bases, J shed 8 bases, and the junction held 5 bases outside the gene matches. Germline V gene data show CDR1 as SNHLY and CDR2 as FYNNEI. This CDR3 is CASSDQVAGTQYF. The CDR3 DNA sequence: TGTGCCAGCAGTGACCAGGTAGCGGGAACCCAGTACTTC.

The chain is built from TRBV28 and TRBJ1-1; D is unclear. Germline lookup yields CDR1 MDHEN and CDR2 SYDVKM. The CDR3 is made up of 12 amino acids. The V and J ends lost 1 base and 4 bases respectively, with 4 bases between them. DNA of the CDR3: TGTGCCAGCAGTTTATTAGCCACTGAAGCTTTCTTT. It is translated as CASSLLATEAFF.

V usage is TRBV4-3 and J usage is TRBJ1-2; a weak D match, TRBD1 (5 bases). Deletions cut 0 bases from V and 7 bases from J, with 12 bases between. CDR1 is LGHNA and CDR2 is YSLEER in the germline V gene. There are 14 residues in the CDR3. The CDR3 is CASSQDGAGRGYTF. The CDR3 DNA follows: TGCGCCAGCAGCCAAGATGGGGCAGGTCGTGGCTACACCTTC.

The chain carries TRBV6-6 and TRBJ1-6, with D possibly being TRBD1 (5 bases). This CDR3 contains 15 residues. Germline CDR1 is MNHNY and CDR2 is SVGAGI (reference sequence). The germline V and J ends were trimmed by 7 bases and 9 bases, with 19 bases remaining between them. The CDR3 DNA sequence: TGTGCCAGCACCCTCCCGGCGGGGGTGAGTTCACCCCTCCACTTT. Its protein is CASTLPAGVSSPLHF.

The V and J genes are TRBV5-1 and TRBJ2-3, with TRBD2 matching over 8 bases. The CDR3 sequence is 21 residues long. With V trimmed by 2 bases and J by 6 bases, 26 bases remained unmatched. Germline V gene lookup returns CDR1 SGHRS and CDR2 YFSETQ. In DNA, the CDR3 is TGCGCCAGCAGCTTCCACGTCCGGACGGAGGGACTAGTCGATGTGTATGATACGCAGTATTTT. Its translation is CASSFHVRTEGLVDVYDTQYF. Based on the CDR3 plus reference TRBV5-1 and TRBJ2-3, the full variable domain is KAGVTQTPRYLIKTRGQQVTLSCSPISGHRSVSWYQQTPGQGLQFLFEYFSETQRNKGNFPGRFSGRQFSNSRSEMNVSTLELGDSALYLCASSFHVRTEGLVDVYDTQYFGPGTRLTVL.

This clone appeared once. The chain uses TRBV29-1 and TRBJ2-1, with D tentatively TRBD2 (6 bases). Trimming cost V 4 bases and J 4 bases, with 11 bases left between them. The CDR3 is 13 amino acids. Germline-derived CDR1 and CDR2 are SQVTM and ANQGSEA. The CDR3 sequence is CSVVADHYNEQFF. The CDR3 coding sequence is TGCAGCGTTGTAGCGGACCATTACAATGAGCAGTTCTTC.

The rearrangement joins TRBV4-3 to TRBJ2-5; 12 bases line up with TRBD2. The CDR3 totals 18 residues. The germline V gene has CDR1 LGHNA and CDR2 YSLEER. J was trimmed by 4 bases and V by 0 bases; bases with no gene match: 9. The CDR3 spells CASSQERLAGGRRETQYF. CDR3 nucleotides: TGCGCCAGCAGCCAAGAAAGGCTAGCGGGGGGGCGGCGAGAGACCCAGTACTTC.